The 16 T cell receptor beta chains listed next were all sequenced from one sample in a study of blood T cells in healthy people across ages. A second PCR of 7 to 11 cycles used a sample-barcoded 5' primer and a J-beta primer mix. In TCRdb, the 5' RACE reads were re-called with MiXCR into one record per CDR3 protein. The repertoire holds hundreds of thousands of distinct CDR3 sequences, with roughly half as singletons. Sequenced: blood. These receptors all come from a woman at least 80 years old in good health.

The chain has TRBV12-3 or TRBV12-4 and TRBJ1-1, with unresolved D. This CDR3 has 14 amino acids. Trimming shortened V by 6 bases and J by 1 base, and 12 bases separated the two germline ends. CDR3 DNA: TGTGCCAGCAGGCTAGGACGGAGGAACACTGAAGCTTTCTTT. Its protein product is CASRLGRRNTEAFF.

The CDR3 sequence is CASSSKGGSPNTEAFF. The DNA of the CDR3 is TGCGCCAGCAGCTCCAAAGGAGGGTCACCGAACACTGAAGCTTTCTTT. The J gene is TRBJ1-1, the V gene TRBV5-1; D not certain. Germline assignment: CDR1 SGHRS and CDR2 YFSETQ. The CDR3 runs 16 residues. Trimming stripped 3 bases from V and 1 base from J, with 16 bases between.

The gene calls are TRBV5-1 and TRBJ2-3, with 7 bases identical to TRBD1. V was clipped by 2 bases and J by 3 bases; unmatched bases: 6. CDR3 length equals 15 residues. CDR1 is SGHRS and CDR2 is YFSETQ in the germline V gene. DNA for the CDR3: TGCGCCAGCAGCTTAGGGGGACAGATAACAGATACGCAGTATTTT. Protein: CASSLGGQITDTQYF.

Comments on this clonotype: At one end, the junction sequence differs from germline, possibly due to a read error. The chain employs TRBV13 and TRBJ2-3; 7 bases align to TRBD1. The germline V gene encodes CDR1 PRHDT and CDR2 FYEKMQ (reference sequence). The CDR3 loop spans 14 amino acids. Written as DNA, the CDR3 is TGTGTCAGCAGCTCGCGACAGGGTTCAGATACGCAGTATTTT. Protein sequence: CVSSSRQGSDTQYF. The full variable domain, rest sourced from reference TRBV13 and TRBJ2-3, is AAGVIQSPRHLIKEKRETATLKCYPIPRHDTVYWYQQGPGQDPQFLISFYEKMQSDKGSIPDRFSAQQFSDYHSELNMSSLELGDSALYFCVSSSRQGSDTQYFGPGTRLTVL.

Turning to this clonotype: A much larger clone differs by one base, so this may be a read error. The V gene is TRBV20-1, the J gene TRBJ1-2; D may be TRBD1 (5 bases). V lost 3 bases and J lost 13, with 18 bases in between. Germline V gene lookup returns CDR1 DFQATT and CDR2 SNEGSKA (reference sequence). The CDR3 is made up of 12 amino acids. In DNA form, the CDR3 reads TGCAGTGCTAGCTCGACAGTCTATGGCCGCACCTTC. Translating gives CSASSTVYGRTF.

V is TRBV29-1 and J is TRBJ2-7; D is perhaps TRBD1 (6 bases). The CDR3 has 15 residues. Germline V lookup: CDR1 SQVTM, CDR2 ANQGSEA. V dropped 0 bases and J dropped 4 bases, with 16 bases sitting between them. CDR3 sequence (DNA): TGCAGCGTTGAAGATATAGGGGGACCTTCATACGAGCAGTACTTC. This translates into CSVEDIGGPSYEQYF.

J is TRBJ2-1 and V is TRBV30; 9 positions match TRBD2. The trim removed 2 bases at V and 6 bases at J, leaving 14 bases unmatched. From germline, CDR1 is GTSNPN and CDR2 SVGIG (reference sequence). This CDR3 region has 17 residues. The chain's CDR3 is CAWSIASGGGVSNEQFF. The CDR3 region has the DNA TGTGCCTGGAGTATAGCGAGCGGCGGGGGGGTGAGCAATGAGCAGTTCTTC.

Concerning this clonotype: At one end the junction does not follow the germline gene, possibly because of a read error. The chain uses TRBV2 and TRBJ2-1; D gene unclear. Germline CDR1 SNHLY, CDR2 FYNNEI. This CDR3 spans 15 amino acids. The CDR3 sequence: CASTAANPSYNERFF. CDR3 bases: TGTGCCAGCACGGCGGCGAATCCCTCCTACAATGAGCGGTTCTTC.

The CDR3 nucleotides are TGTGCCAGCAGCTGGGTCGAGGGGACTGACACCGGGGAGCTGTTTTTT. It encodes CASSWVEGTDTGELFF. The chain is built from TRBV5-6 and TRBJ2-2, with D possibly matching TRBD2 (6 bases). CDR1 and CDR2 (germline): SGHDT, YYEEEE. This CDR3 region has 16 residues. Trimming stripped 3 bases from V and 3 bases from J, with 15 bases between.

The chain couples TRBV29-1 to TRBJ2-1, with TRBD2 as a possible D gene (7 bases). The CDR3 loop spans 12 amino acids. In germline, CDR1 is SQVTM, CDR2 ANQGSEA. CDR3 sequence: CGGGRGYNEQFF. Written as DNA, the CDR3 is TGCGGGGGGGGCCGGGGTTACAATGAGCAGTTCTTC.

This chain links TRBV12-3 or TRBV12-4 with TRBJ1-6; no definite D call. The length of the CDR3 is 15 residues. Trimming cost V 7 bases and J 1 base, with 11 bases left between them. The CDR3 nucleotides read TGTGCCAGCACCCCGGGTGGTTCCTATAATTCACCCCTCCACTTT. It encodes CASTPGGSYNSPLHF.

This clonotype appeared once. The CDR3 region has the DNA TGCGCCAGCAGCCTACAGAGCGGGGGAGTTTACAATGAGCAGTTCTTC. This codes for CASSLQSGGVYNEQFF. This rearrangement joins TRBV5-1 to TRBJ2-1, with 8 bases lining up with TRBD2. Germline CDR1 and CDR2: SGHRS and YFSETQ. After removal of 4 bases from V and 4 bases from J, the junction contained 10 bases not matched to a gene. The CDR3 contains 16 residues.

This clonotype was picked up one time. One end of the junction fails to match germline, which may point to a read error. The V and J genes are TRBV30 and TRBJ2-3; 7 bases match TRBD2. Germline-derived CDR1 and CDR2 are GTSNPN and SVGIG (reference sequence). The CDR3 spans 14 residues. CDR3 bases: TGTGCCTGGAGTCCCGGGGGGAGCACAGGTACGCAGTATTTT. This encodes CAWSPGGSTGTQYF.

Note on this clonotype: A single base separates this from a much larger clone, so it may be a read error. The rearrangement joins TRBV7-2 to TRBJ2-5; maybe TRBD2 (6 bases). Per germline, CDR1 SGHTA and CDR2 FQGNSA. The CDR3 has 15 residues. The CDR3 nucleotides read TGTGCCAACAGCTTAGATGCGGGAAGGATGAGTGAGCAGTACTTC. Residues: CANSLDAGRMSEQYF.

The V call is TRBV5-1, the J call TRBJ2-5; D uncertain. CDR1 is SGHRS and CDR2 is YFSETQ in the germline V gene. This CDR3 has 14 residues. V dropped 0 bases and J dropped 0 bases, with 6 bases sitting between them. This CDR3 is CASSLVADQETQYF. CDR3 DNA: TGCGCCAGCAGCTTGGTGGCAGACCAAGAGACCCAGTACTTC.

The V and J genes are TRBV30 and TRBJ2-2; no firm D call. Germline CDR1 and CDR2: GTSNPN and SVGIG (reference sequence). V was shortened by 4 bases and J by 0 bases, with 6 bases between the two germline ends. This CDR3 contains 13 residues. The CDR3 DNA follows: TGTGCCTGGACCTCGACGAACACCGGGGAGCTGTTTTTT. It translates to CAWTSTNTGELFF.